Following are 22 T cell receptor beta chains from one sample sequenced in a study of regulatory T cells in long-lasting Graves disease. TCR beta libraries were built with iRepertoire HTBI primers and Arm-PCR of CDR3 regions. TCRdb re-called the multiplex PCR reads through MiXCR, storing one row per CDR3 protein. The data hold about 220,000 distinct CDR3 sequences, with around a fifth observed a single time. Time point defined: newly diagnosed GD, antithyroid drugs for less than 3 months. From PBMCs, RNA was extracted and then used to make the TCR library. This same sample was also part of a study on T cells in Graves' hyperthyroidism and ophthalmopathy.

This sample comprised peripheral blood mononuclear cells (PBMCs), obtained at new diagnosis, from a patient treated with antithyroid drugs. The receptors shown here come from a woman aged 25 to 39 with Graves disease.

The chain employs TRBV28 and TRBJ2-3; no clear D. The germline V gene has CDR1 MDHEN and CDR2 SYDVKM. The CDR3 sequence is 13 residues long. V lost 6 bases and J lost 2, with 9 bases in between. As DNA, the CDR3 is TGTGCCAGCAGCCGGAAGAACACAGATACGCAGTATTTT. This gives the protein CASSRKNTDTQYF.

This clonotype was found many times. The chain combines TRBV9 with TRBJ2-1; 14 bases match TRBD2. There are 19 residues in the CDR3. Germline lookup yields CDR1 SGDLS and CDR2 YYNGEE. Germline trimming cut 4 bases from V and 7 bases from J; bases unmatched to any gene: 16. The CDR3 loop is CASSTPGTSGGPPGNEQFF. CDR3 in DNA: TGTGCCAGCAGCACCCCCGGGACTAGCGGGGGCCCCCCGGGGAATGAGCAGTTCTTC.

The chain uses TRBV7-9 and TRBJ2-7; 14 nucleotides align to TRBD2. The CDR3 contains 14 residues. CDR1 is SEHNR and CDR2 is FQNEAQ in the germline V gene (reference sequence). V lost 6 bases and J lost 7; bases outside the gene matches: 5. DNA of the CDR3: TGTGCCAGCAGTCAGACTAGCGGGAGGGTTGAGCAGTACTTC. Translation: CASSQTSGRVEQYF. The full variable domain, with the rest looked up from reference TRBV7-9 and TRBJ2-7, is DTGVSQNPRHKITKRGQNVTFRCDPISEHNRLYWYRQTLGQGPEFLTYFQNEAQLEKSRLLSDRFSAERPKGSFSTLEIQRTEQGDSAMYLCASSQTSGRVEQYFGPGTRLTVT.

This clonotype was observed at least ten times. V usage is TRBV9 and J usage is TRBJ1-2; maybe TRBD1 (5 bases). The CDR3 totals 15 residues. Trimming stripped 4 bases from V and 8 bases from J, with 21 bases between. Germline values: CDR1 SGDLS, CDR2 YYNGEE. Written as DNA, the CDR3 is TGTGCCAGCAGCCTCGAAAGAGACAGAGCTCCCGGCTACACCTTC. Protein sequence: CASSLERDRAPGYTF.

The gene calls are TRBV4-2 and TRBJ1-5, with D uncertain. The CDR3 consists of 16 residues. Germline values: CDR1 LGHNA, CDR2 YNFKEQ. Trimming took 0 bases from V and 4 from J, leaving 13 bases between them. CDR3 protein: CASSQDPGLENQPQHF. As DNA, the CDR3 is TGTGCCAGCAGCCAAGACCCGGGCTTGGAGAATCAGCCCCAGCATTTT.

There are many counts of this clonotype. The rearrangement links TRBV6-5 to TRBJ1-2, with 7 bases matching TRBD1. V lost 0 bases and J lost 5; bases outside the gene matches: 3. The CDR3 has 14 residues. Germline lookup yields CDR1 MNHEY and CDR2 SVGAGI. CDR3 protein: CASSYSAGGYGYTF. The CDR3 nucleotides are TGTGCCAGCAGTTACTCGGCAGGGGGGTATGGCTACACCTTC.

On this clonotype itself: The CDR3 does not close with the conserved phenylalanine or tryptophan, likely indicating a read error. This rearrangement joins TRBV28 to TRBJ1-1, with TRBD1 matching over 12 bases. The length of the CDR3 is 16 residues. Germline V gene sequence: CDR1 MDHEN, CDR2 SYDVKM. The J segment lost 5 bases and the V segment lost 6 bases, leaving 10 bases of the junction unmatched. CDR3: CASSRRDRGLDTEAFS. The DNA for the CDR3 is TGTGCCAGCAGCCGCCGGGACAGGGGGCTGGATACTGAAGCTTTCTCT.

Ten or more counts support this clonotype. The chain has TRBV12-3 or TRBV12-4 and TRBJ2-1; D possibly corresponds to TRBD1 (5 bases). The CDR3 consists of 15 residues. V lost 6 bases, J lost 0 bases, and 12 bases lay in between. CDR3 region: CASSSQGSSYNEQFF. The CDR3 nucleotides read TGTGCCAGCAGCTCTCAGGGTAGCTCCTACAATGAGCAGTTCTTC.

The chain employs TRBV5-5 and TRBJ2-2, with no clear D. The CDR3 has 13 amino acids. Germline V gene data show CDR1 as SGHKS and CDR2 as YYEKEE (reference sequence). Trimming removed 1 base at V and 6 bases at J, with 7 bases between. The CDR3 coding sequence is TGTGCCAGCAGCTTGTTGGTGGCCGGGGAGCTGTTTTTT. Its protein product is CASSLLVAGELFF.

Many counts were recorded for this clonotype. Here the CDR3 reads CASGTGLFGANVLTF. DNA for the CDR3: TGTGCCAGCGGGACAGGTTTATTTGGGGCCAACGTCCTGACTTTC. The chain couples TRBV28 to TRBJ2-6, with TRBD1 matching 8 bases. Germline CDR1 reads MDHEN; CDR2 reads SYDVKM. After removal of 8 bases from V and 3 bases from J, the junction contained 6 bases not matched to a gene. The CDR3 is 15 amino acids.

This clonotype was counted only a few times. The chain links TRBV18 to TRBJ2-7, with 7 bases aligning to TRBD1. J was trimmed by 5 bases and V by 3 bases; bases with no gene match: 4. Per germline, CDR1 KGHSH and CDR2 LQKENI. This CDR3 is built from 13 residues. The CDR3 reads CASSPKQGHEQYF. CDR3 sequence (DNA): TGTGCCAGCTCACCTAAACAGGGGCACGAGCAGTACTTC.

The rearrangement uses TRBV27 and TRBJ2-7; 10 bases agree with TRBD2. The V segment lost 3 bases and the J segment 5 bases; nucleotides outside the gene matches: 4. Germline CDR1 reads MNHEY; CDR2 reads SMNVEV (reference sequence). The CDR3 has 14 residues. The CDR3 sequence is CASSFTSGNHEQYF. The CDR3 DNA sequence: TGTGCCAGCAGTTTCACTAGCGGGAACCACGAGCAGTACTTC.

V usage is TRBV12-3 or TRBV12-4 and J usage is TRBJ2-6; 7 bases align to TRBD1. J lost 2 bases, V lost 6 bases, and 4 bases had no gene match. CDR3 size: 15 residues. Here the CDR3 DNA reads TGTGCCAGCAGCCCAGACAGGGCTGGGGCCAACGTCCTGACTTTC. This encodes CASSPDRAGANVLTF.

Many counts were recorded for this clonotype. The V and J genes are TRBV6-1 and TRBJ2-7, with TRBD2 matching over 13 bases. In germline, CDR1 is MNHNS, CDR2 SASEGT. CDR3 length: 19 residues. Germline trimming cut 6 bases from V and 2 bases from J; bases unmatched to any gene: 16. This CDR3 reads CASSPKGLGLAGVPYEQYF. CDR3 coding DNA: TGTGCCAGCAGCCCTAAGGGCTTAGGACTAGCGGGAGTACCCTACGAGCAGTACTTC.

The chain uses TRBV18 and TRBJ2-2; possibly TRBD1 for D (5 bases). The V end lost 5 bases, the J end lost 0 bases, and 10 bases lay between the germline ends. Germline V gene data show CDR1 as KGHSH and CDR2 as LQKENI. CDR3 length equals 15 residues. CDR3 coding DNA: TGTGCCAGCTCATCACGACAGACGAACACCGGGGAGCTGTTTTTT. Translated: CASSSRQTNTGELFF.

The CDR3 DNA reads as TGTGCCATCAGTGAGTCGGGGACAGGGTTGTTCGAGCAGTACTTC. Protein product: CAISESGTGLFEQYF. The rearrangement uses TRBV10-3 and TRBJ2-7; 9 positions agree with TRBD1. This CDR3 has 15 amino acids. V shed 0 bases, J shed 6 bases, and the junction held 6 bases outside the gene matches. CDR1 and CDR2 (germline): ENHRY, SYGVKD.

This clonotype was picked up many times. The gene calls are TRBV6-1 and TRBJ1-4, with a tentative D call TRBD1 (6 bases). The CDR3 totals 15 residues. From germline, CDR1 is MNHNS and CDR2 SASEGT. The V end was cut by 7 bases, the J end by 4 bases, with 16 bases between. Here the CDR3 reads CASITGQRGNEKLFF. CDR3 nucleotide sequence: TGTGCCAGCATTACCGGACAGAGGGGTAATGAAAAACTGTTTTTT.

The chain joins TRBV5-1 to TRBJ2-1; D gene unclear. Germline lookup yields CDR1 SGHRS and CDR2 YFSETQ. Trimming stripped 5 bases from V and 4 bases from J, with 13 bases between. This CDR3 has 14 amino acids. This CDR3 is CASRDGLPYNEQFF. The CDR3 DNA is TGCGCCAGCAGGGACGGGCTGCCTTACAATGAGCAGTTCTTC.

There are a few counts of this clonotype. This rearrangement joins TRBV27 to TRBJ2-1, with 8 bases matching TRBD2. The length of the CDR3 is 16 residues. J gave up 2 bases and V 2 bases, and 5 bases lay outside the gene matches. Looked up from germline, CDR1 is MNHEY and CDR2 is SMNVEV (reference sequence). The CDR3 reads CASSLIGGRPYNEQFF. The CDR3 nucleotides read TGTGCCAGCAGTTTAATCGGCGGGAGGCCCTACAATGAGCAGTTCTTC.

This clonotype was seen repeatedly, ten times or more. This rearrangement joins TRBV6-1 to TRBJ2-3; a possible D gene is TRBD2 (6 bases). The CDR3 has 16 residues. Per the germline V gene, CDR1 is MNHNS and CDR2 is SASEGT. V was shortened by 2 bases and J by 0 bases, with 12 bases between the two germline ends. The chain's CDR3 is CASSELAGGSTDTQYF. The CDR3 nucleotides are TGTGCCAGCAGTGAATTGGCCGGAGGGAGCACAGATACGCAGTATTTT.

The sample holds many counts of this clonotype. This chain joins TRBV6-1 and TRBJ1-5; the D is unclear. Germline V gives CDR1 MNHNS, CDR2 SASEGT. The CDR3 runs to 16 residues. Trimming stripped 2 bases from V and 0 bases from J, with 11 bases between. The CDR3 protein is CASSELQLNSNQPQHF. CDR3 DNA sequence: TGTGCCAGCAGTGAATTGCAGTTAAATAGCAATCAGCCCCAGCATTTT.

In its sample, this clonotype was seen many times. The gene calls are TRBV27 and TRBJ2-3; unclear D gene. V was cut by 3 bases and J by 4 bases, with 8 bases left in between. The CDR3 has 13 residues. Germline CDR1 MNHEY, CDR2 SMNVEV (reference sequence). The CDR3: CASSFLRSDTQYF. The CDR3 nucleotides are TGTGCCAGCAGTTTCCTCCGGTCAGATACGCAGTATTTT.